This T cell receptor (beta chain) was documented in a study of T cell changes during pregnancy in multiple sclerosis. From germline, CDR1 is SGHTA and CDR2 FQGNSA. V was trimmed by 5 bases and J by 0 bases, leaving 12 bases between them. The CDR3 extends over 15 amino acids. The assay was immunoSEQ multiplex PCR, and TCRdb's table has in-frame clones only and misses some. The sample records 35,000 or so clones, around nine tenths being singletons. This receptor was obtained from a female donor in good health, enrolled as a control in a pregnancy study. Sequenced material: CD4+ T cells from peripheral blood mononuclear cells, taken after pregnancy. V usage is TRBV7-2 and J usage is TRBJ2-3, with D perhaps matching TRBD2 (6 bases). The CDR3 DNA follows: TGTGCCAGCAGCCAGGGACTGACTAGCACAGATACGCAGTATTTT. It codes for CASSQGLTSTDTQYF. Drawing the rest from reference TRBV7-2 and TRBJ2-3, the complete variable domain is GAGVSQSPSNKVTEKGKDVELRCDPISGHTALYWYRQSLGQGLEFLIYFQGNSAPDKSGLPSDRFSAERTGGSVSTLTIQRTQQEDSAVYLCASSQGLTSTDTQYFGPGTRLTVL.